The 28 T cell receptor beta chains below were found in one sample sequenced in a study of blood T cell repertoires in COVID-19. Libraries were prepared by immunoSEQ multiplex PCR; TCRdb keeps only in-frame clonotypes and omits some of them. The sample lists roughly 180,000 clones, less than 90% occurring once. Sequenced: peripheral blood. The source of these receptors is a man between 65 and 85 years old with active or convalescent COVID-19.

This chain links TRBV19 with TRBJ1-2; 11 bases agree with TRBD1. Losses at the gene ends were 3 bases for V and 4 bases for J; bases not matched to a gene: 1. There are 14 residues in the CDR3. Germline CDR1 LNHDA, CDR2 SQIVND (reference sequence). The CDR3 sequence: CASSIGTGGYGYTF. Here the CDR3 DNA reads TGTGCCAGTAGTATTGGGACAGGGGGCTATGGCTACACCTTC. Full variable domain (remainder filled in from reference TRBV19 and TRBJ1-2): DGGITQSPKYLFRKEGQNVTLSCEQNLNHDAMYWYRQDPGQGLRLIYYSQIVNDFQKGDIAEGYSVSREKKESFPLTVTSAQKNPTAFYLCASSIGTGGYGYTFGSGTRLTVV.

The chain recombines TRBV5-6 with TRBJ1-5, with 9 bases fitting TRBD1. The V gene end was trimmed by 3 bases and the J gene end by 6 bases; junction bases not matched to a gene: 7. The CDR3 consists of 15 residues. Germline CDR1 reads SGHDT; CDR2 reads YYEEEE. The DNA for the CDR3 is TGTGCCAGCAGCTCAACAGGGGGCACGATTCAGCCCCAGCATTTT. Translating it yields CASSSTGGTIQPQHF.

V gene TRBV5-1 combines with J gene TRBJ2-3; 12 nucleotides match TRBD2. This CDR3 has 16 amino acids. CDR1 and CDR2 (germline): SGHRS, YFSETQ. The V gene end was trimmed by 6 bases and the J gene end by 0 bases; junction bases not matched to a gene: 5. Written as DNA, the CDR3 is TGCGCCAGCATCGGACTAGCGGGATCTAGCACAGATACGCAGTATTTT. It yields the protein CASIGLAGSSTDTQYF.

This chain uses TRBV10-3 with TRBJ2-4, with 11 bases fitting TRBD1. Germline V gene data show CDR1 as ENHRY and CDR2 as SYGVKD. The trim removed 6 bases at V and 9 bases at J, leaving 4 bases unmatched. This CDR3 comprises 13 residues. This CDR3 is CAIRGDRGVIQYF. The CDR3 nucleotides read TGTGCCATCAGAGGGGACAGGGGGGTCATTCAGTACTTC.

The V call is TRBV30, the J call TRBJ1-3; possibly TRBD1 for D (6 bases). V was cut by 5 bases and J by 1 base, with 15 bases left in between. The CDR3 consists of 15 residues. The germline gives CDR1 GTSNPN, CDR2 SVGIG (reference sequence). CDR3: CAWSRQVFSGNTIYF. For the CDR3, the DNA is TGTGCCTGGTCGAGACAGGTCTTTTCTGGAAACACCATATATTTT. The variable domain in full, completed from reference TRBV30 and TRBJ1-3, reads SQTIHQWPATLVQPVGSPLSLECTVEGTSNPNLYWYRQAAGRGLQLLFYSVGIGQISSEVPQNLSASRPQDRQFILSSKKLLLSDSGFYLCAWSRQVFSGNTIYFGEGSWLTVV.

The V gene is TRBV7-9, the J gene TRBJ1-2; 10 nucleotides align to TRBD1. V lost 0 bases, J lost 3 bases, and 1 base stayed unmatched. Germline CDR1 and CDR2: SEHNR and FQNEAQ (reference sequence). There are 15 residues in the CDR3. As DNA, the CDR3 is TGTGCCAGCAGCTTAGCTGGGACAGGGGACTATGGCTACACCTTC. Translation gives CASSLAGTGDYGYTF.

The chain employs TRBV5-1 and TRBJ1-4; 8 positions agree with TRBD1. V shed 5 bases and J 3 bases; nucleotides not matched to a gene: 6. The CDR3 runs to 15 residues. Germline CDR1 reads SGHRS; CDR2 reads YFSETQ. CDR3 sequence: CASSPPTGANEKLFF. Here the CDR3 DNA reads TGCGCCAGCAGTCCGCCGACAGGGGCTAATGAAAAACTGTTTTTT.

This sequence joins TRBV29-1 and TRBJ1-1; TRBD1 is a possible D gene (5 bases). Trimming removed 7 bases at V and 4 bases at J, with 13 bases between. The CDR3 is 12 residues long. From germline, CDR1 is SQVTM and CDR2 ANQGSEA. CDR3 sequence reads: CSGRVGGTEAFF. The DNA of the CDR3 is TGCAGCGGCAGGGTCGGGGGCACTGAAGCTTTCTTT.

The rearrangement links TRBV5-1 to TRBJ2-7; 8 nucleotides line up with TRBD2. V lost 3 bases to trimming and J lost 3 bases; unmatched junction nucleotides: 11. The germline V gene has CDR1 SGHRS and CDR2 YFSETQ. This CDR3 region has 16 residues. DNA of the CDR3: TGCGCCAGCAGCTCGGTGGGGGGTAGCGGGAACTACGAGCAGTACTTC. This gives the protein CASSSVGGSGNYEQYF.

The CDR3 region has the DNA TGTGCCAGCAGCTCCACAGGGGGCCGCACAGATACGCAGTATTTT. As protein: CASSSTGGRTDTQYF. The chain has TRBV11-2 and TRBJ2-3, with 9 bases identical to TRBD1. Germline V gene data show CDR1 as SGHAT and CDR2 as FQNNGV. CDR3 length equals 15 residues. V was clipped by 4 bases and J by 1 base; unmatched bases: 3.

CDR3 bases: TGCGCCAGCAAGGACAGGGTTGGTGGAAACACCATATATTTT. Encoded protein: CASKDRVGGNTIYF. The rearrangement joins TRBV10-2 to TRBJ1-3, with TRBD1 identical over 8 bases. The V gene end was trimmed by 7 bases and the J gene end by 3 bases; junction bases not matched to a gene: 5. CDR3 length: 14 residues. Germline-derived CDR1 and CDR2 are WSHSY and SAAADI.

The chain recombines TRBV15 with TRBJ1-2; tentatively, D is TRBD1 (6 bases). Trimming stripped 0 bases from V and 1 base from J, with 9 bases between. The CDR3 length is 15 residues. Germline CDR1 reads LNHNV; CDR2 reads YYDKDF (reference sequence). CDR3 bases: TGTGCCACCAGCAGAGATAAGGGGGTTAACTATGGCTACACCTTC. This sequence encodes CATSRDKGVNYGYTF.

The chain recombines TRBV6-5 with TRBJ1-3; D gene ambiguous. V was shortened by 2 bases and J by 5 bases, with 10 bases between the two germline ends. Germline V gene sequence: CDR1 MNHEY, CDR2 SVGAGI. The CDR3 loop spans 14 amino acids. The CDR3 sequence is CASSYVGDRNTIYF. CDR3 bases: TGTGCCAGCAGTTACGTGGGAGACCGAAACACCATATATTTT.

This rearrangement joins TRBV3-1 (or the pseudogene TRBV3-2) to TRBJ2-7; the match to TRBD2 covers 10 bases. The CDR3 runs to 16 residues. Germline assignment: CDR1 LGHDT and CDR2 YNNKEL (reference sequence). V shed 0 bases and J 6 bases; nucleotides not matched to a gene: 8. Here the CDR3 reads CASSQDRLAGVFEQYF. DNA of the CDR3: TGTGCCAGCAGCCAAGATCGGCTAGCGGGAGTATTCGAGCAGTACTTC.

The CDR3 nucleotides read TGTGCCAGTAGTATGATCGGGGGGGACACAGATACGCAGTATTTT. The encoded protein is CASSMIGGDTDTQYF. The rearrangement joins TRBV19 to TRBJ2-3; TRBD2 matches 8 bases. This CDR3 contains 15 residues. The germline CDR1 and CDR2 sequences are LNHDA and SQIVND (reference sequence). V dropped 3 bases and J dropped 2; count of bases not matched to a gene: 4.

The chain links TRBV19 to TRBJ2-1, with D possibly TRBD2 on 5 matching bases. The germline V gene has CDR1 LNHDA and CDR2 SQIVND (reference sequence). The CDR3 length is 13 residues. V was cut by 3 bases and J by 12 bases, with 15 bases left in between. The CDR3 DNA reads TGTGCCAGTAGTATTCGGGATCAGGCCGCGCAGTTCTTC. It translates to CASSIRDQAAQFF.

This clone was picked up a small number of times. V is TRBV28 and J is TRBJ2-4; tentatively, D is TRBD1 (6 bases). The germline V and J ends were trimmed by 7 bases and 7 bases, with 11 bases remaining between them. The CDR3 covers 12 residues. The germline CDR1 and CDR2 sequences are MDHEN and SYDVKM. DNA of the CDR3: TGTGCCAGCACCGACAGGCTTAACATTCAGTACTTC. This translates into CASTDRLNIQYF.

The CDR3 protein is CASSFQGSGKLFF. The CDR3 region has the DNA TGTGCCAGCAGTTTTCAGGGGAGCGGAAAACTGTTTTTT. The J gene is TRBJ1-4, the V gene TRBV12-3 or TRBV12-4, with D possibly being TRBD1 (6 bases). The CDR3 is 13 amino acids. V was shortened by 3 bases and J by 10 bases, with 12 bases between the two germline ends.

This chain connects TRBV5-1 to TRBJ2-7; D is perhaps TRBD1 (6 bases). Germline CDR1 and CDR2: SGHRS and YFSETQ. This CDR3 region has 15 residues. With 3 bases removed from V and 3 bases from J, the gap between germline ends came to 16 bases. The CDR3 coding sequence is TGCGCCAGCAGCTGGGGACACCCTAAGAACTACGAGCAGTACTTC. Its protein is CASSWGHPKNYEQYF.

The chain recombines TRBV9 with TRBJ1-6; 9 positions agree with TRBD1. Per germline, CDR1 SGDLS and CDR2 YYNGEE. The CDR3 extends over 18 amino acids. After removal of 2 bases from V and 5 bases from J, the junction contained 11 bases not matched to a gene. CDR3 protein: CASSVGQGPGADNSPLHF. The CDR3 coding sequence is TGTGCCAGCAGCGTCGGACAGGGGCCCGGTGCTGATAATTCACCCCTCCACTTT. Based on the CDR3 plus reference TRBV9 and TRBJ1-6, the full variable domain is DSGVTQTPKHLITATGQRVTLRCSPRSGDLSVYWYQQSLDQGLQFLIQYYNGEERAKGNILERFSAQQFPDLHSELNLSSLELGDSALYFCASSVGQGPGADNSPLHFGNGTRLTVT.

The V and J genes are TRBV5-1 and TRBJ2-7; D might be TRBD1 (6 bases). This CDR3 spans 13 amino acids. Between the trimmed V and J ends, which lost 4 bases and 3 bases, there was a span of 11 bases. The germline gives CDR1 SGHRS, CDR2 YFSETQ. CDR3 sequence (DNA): TGCGCCAGCAGCACTGGACAGCACTACGAGCAGTACTTC. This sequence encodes CASSTGQHYEQYF.

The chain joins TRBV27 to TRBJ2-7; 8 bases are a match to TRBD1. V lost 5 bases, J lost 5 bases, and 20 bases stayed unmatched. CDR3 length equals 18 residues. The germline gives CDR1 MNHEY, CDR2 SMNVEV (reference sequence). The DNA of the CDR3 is TGTGCCAGCAGTCACCACGGGGTCACCGGGACAGGCTTACACGAGCAGTACTTC. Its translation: CASSHHGVTGTGLHEQYF.

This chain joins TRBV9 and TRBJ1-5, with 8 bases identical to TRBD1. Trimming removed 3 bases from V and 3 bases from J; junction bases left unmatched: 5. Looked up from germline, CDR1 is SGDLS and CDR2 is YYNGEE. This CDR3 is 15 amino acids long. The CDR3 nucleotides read TGTGCCAGCAGCGCAGGACAGGGCCCCAATCAGCCCCAGCATTTT. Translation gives CASSAGQGPNQPQHF.

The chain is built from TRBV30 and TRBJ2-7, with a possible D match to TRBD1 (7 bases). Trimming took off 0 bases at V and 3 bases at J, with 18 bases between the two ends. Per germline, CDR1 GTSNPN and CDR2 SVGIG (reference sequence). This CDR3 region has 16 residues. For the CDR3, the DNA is TGTGCCTGGAGTGTACTCCGGGGGACAGCATTCTACGAGCAGTACTTC. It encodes CAWSVLRGTAFYEQYF.

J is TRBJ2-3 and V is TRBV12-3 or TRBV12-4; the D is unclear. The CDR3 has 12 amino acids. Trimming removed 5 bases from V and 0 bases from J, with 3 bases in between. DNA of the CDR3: TGTGCCAGCAGTCCGAGCACAGATACGCAGTATTTT. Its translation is CASSPSTDTQYF.

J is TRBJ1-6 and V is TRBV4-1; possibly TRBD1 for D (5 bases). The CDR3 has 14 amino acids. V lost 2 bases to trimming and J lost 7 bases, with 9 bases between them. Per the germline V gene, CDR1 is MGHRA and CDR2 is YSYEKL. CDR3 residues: CASSQNPGNSPLHF. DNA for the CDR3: TGCGCCAGCAGCCAAAATCCAGGGAATTCACCCCTCCACTTT.

CDR3 sequence reads: CASSYTRTAGNTIYF. Written as DNA, the CDR3 is TGTGCCAGCAGTTACACTAGGACAGCTGGAAACACCATATATTTT. This chain joins TRBV6-5 and TRBJ1-3, with TRBD1 as a possible D gene (6 bases). CDR1 and CDR2 (germline): MNHEY, SVGAGI. V lost 2 bases and J 2 bases, leaving 10 bases between the germline ends. This CDR3 has 15 amino acids.

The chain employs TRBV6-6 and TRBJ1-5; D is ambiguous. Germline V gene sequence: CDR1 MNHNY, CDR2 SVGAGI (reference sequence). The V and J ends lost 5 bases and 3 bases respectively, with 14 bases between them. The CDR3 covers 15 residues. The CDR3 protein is CASSTSEANNQPQHF. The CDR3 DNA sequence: TGTGCCAGCAGTACATCAGAAGCGAACAATCAGCCCCAGCATTTT.